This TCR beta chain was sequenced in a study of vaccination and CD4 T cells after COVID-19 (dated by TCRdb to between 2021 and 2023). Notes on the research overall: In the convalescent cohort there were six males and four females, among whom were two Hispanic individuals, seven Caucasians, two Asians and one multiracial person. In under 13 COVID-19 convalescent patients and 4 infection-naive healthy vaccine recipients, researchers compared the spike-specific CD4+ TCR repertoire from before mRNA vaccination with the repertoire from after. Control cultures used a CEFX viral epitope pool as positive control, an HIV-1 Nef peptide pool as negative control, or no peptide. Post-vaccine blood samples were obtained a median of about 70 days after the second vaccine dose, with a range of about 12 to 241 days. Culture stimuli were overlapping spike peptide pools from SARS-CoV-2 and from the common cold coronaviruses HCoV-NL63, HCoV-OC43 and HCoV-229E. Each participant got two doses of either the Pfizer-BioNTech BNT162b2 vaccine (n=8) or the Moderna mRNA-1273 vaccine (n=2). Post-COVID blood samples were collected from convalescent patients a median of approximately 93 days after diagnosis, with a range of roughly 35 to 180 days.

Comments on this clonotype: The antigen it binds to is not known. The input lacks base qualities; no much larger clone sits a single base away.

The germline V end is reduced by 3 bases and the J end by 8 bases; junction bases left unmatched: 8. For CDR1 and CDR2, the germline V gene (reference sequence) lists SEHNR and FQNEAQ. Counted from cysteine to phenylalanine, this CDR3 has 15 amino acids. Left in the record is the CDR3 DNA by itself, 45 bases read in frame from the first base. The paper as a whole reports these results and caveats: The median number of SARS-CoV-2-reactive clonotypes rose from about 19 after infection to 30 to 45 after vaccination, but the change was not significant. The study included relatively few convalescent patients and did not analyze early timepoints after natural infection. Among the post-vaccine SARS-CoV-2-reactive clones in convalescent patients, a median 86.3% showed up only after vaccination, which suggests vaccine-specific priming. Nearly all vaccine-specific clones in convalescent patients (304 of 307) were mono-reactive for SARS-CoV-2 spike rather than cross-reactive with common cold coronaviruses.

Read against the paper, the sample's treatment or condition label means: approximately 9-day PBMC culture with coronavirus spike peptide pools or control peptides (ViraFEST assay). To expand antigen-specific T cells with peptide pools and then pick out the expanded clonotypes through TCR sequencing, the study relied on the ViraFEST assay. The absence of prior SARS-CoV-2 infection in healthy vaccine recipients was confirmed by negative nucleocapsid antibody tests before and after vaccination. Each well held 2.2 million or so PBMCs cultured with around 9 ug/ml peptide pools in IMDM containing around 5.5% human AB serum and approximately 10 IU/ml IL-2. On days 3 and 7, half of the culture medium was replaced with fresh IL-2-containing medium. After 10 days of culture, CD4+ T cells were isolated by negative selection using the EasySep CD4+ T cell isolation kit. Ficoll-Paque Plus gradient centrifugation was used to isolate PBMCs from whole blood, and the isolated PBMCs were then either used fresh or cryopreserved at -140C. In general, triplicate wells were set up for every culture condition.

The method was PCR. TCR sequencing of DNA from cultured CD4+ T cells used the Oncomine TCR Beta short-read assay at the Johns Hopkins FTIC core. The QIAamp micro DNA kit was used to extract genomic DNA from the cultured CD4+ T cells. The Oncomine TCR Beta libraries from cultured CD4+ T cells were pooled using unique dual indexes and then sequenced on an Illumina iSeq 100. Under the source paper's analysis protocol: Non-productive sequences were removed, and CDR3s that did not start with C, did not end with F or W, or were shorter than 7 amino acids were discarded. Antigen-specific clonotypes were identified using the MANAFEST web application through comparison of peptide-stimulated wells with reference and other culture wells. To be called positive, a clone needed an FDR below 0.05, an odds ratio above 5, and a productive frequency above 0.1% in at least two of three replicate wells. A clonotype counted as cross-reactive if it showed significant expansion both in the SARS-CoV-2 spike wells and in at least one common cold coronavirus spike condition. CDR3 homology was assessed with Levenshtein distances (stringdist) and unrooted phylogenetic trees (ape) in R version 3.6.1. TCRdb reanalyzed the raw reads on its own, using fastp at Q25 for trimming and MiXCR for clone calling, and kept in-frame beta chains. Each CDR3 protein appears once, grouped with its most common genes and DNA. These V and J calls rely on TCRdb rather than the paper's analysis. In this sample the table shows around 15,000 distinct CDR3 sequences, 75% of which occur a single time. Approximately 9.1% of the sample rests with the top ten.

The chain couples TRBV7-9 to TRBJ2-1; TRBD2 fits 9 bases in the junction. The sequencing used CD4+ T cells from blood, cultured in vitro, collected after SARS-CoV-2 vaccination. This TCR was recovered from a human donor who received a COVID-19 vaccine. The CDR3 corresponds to CASSFGGGVLDEQFF. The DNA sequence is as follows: TGTGCCAGCAGCTTCGGCGGGGGGGTCTTAGATGAGCAGTTCTTC.